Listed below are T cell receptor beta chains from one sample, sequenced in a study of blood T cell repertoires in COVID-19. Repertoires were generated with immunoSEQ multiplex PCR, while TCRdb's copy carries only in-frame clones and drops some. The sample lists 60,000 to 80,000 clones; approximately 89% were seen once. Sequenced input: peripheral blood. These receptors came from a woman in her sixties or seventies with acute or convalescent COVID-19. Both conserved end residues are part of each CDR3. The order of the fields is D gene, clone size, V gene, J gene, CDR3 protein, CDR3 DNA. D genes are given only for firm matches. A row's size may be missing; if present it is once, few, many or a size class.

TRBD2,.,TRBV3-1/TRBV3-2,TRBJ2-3,CASSQDNGGGLADTQYF,TGTGCCAGCAGCCAAGATAATGGGGGAGGGTTAGCAGATACGCAGTATTTT
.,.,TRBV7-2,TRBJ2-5,CASSPGGGSQETQYF,TGTGCCAGCAGCCCTGGGGGCGGGAGCCAAGAGACCCAGTACTTC
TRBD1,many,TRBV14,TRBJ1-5,CASSRGQAQPQHF,TGTGCCAGCAGCCGTGGACAGGCTCAGCCCCAGCATTTT
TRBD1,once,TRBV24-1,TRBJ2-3,CATSDFQGADTQYF,TGTGCCACCAGTGATTTCCAGGGGGCAGATACGCAGTATTTT
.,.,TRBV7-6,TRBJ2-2,CASSLDTNTGELFF,TGTGCCAGCAGCTTAGACACGAACACCGGGGAGCTGTTTTTT
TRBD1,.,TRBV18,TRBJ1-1,CASSPLTGGRTEAFF,TGTGCCAGCTCACCCTTGACAGGGGGAAGAACTGAAGCTTTCTTT
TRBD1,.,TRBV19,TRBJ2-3,CASSQRQGPTGTDTQYF,TGTGCCAGTAGTCAAAGACAGGGCCCGACCGGTACAGATACGCAGTATTTT
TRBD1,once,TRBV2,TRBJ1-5,CASTTAGQGNQPQHF,TGTGCCAGCACTACCGCGGGACAGGGGAATCAGCCCCAGCATTTT
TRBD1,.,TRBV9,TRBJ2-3,CASSSRAWTGIGTDTQYF,TGTGCCAGCAGCTCCCGGGCCTGGACAGGGATAGGCACAGATACGCAGTATTTT
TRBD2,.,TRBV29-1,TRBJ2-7,CSVALGAGDHYEQYF,TGCAGCGTTGCTCTCGGGGCGGGGGACCACTACGAGCAGTACTTC
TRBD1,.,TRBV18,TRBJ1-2,CASSPGQGFLGYGYTF,TGTGCCAGCTCGCCGGGACAGGGGTTCTTAGGCTATGGCTACACCTTC
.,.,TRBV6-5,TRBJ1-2,CASSYSTVNYGYTF,TGTGCCAGCAGTTACTCGACAGTTAACTATGGCTACACCTTC
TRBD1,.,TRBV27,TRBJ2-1,CASKTGTYNEQFF,TGTGCCAGCAAGACAGGGACCTACAATGAGCAGTTCTTC
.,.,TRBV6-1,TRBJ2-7,CASSDPISGYEQYF,TGTGCCAGCAGTGACCCAATTAGCGGCTACGAGCAGTACTTC
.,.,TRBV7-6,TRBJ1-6,CASSITGNQYNSPLHF,TGTGCCAGCAGCATCACAGGGAATCAATATAATTCACCCCTCCACTTT
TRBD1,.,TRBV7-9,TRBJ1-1,CASSSTGDAEAFF,TGTGCCAGCAGCTCGACAGGGGACGCTGAAGCTTTCTTT
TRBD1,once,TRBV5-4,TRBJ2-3,CASSLGGTGGADTQYF,TGTGCCAGCAGCTTGGGGGGCACAGGGGGCGCAGATACGCAGTATTTT
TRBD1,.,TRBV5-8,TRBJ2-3,CASSFGTGEFTDTQYF,TGTGCCAGCAGCTTTGGGACAGGCGAGTTCACAGATACGCAGTATTTT
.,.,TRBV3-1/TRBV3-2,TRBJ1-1,CASSQAGGNTEAFF,TGTGCCAGCAGCCAAGCGGGGGGGAACACTGAAGCTTTCTTT
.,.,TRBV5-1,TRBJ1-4,CASTMGSGEKLFF,TGCGCCAGCACCATGGGGAGTGGGGAAAAACTGTTTTTT
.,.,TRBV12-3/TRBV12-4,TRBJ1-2,CASSPGGVGYTF,TGTGCCAGCAGCCCCGGGGGAGTTGGCTACACCTTC
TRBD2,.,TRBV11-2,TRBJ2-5,CASSLGGAGETQYF,TGTGCCAGCAGCTTGGGAGGGGCTGGAGAGACCCAGTACTTC
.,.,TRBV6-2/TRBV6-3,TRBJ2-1,CASSTAGRGRGHEQFF,TGTGCCAGCAGTACGGCGGGGCGGGGCCGAGGGCATGAGCAGTTCTTC
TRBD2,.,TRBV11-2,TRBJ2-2,CASTRTLAGVRTGELFF,TGTGCCAGCACCCGTACCTTAGCGGGAGTGAGGACCGGGGAGCTGTTTTTT
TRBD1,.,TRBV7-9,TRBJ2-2,CASSPGQGYTGELFF,TGTGCCAGCAGCCCAGGACAGGGGTACACCGGGGAGCTGTTTTTT
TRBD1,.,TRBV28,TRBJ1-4,CASRQGNEKLFF,TGTGCCAGCAGACAGGGGAATGAAAAACTGTTTTTT
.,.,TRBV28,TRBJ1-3,CASSSGQGRSGNTIYF,TGTGCCAGCAGCTCTGGGCAGGGCCGATCTGGAAACACCATATATTTT
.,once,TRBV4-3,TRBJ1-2,CASSQVLTARIGYTF,TGCGCCAGCAGCCAAGTCCTGACAGCAAGGATTGGCTACACCTTC
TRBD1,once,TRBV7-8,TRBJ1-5,CASSLGTGANQPQHF,TGTGCCAGCAGCCTAGGGACAGGGGCTAATCAGCCCCAGCATTTT
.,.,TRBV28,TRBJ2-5,CASSGDSQRETQYF,TGTGCCAGCAGTGGAGATAGTCAGCGAGAGACCCAGTACTTC
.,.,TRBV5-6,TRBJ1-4,CASSLVGGFDEKLFF,TGTGCCAGCAGCTTGGTTGGCGGGTTTGATGAAAAACTGTTTTTT
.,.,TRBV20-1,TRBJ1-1,CSASGPNTEAFF,TGCAGTGCTAGTGGGCCTAACACTGAAGCTTTCTTT
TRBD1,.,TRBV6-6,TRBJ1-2,CASSQPNRGTGQNYGYTF,TGTGCCAGCAGTCAACCAAATCGTGGGACAGGGCAAAACTATGGCTACACCTTC
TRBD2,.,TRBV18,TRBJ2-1,CASSHNWTSGGRYNEQFF,TGTGCCAGCTCACACAACTGGACTAGCGGGGGACGCTACAATGAGCAGTTCTTC
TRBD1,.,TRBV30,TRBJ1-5,CAWALGQGSNQPQHF,TGTGCCTGGGCCCTGGGACAGGGGAGCAATCAGCCCCAGCATTTT
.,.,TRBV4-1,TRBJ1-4,CASSLTATNEKLFF,TGCGCCAGCAGCCTGACTGCAACTAATGAAAAACTGTTTTTT
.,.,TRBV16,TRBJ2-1,CASSPYLNNEQFF,TGTGCCAGCAGCCCCTACTTAAACAATGAGCAGTTCTTC
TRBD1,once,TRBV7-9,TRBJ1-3,CASSGQVSGNTIYF,TGTGCCAGCAGCGGACAGGTCTCTGGAAACACCATATATTTT
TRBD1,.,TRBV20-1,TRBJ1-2,CSASSLGFSGQGANYGYTF,TGCAGTGCTAGTTCCCTCGGTTTCTCGGGCCAGGGGGCTAACTATGGCTACACCTTC
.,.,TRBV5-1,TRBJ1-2,CASSPTGGYGYTF,TGCGCCAGCAGTCCGACCGGGGGCTATGGCTACACCTTC
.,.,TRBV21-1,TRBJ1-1,CASSKRICNTEAFF,TGTGCCAGCAGCAAGAGGATCTGTAACACTGAAGCTTTCTTT
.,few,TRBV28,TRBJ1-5,CASRGAGVNQPQHF,TGTGCCAGCAGGGGAGCGGGGGTGAATCAGCCCCAGCATTTT
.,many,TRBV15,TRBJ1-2,CATSRDSQGSYGYTF,TGTGCCACCAGCAGAGATTCCCAGGGAAGCTATGGCTACACCTTC
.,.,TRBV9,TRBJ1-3,CASSVEGENTIYF,TGTGCCAGCAGCGTAGAGGGGGAAAACACCATATATTTT
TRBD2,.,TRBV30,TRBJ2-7,CAWSPTSVSYEQYF,TGTGCCTGGAGCCCCACTAGCGTTTCCTACGAGCAGTACTTC
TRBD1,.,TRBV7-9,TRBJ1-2,CASSFSGQEGYGYTF,TGTGCCAGCAGCTTCTCGGGACAGGAAGGTTATGGCTACACCTTC
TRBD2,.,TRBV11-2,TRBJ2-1,CASSFQLAGIYNEQFF,TGTGCCAGCAGCTTCCAACTAGCGGGGATTTACAATGAGCAGTTCTTC
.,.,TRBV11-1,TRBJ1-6,CASSSGGNSPLHF,TGTGCCAGCAGCTCTGGAGGGAATTCACCCCTCCACTTT
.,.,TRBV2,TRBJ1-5,CASTEWRDTQPQHF,TGTGCCAGCACCGAGTGGAGGGATACTCAGCCCCAGCATTTT
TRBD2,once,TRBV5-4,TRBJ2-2,CASSATGTSVSGGELFF,TGTGCCAGCAGCGCCACCGGGACTAGCGTTAGTGGCGGGGAGCTGTTTTTT
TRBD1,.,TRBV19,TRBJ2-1,CASSVDRDAYNEQFF,TGTGCCAGTAGTGTTGACAGGGACGCCTACAATGAGCAGTTCTTC
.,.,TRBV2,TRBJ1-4,CASREDRTNEKLFF,TGTGCCAGCAGGGAAGACAGGACGAATGAAAAACTGTTTTTT
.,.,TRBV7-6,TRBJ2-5,CASSRDTAAAQETQYF,TGTGCCAGCAGCCGGGACACCGCAGCGGCCCAAGAGACCCAGTACTTC
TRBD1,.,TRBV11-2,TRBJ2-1,CASSLNSGTGHEEQFF,TGTGCCAGCAGTCTTAATTCCGGGACAGGACATGAAGAGCAGTTCTTC
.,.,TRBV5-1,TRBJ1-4,CASSLEVGEKLFF,TGCGCCAGCAGCTTGGAAGTCGGTGAAAAACTGTTTTTT
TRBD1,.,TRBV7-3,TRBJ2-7,CASSSRQGAYEQYF,TGTGCCAGCAGCTCACGACAGGGGGCATACGAGCAGTACTTC
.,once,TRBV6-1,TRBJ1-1,CASSEGTENTEAFF,TGTGCCAGCAGTGAGGGCACCGAGAACACTGAAGCTTTCTTT
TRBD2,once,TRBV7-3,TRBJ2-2,CASSLLAGGLGELFF,TGTGCCAGCAGCTTATTGGCGGGGGGCCTCGGAGAGCTGTTTTTT
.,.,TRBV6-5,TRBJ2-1,CASRGEAEYNEQFF,TGTGCCAGCAGAGGTGAAGCGGAGTACAATGAGCAGTTCTTC
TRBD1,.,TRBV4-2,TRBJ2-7,CASSQDLDRLLGEQYF,TGTGCCAGCAGCCAAGATTTGGACAGGTTACTAGGAGAGCAGTACTTC